The clone carrying this TCR beta chain has only a few counts. Its antigen is not known. The data originate from a study of response to subunit inactivated influenza vaccine. One entry per CDR3 protein results from TCRdb running MiXCR on the RT-PCR reads. The sample comprises hundreds of thousands of distinct CDR3 sequences, around a sixth of which are singletons, and roughly a tenth rests with the top ten. The study's findings and limits: Every seasonal influenza vaccination brings in few new T cells, the authors suggested.

The clonotype comes from a man aged 50-59 years who received an inactivated influenza vaccine. Specimen: PBMCs from blood, collected roughly 5 days after vaccination.

The CDR3 here is CSARDASIKETQYF. The CDR3 DNA reads TGCAGTGCTAGAGATGCCAGCATAAAAGAGACCCAGTACTTC. The chain links TRBV20-1 to TRBJ2-5, with D unresolved. V was cut by 0 bases and J by 3 bases, with 11 bases left in between. Germline V gene sequence: CDR1 DFQATT, CDR2 SNEGSKA (reference sequence). The CDR3 length is 14 residues.